This paragraph covers one T cell receptor beta chain sequence. Its antigen is not identified. This CDR3 region has 12 residues. The germline V gene has CDR1 SQVTM and CDR2 ANQGSEA. The V and J ends lost 7 bases and 12 bases, in that order; junction bases with no gene match: 11. The source of the sample is a study of cytotoxic CD8 clonotypes in ibrutinib-treated CLL. Overall study: Patients: about 11 relapsed/refractory, roughly 16 treatment-naive, around 17 IGHV unmutated. Study conclusions and caveats: Clonality, elevated at ibrutinib response, dropped back toward baseline at progression. Clonality was higher at baseline than in age-matched healthy donors and tracked circulating CD8+ T-cell counts.

Assay: immunoSEQ multiplex PCR; the TCRdb copy retains only in-frame clones and omits some. There are around 53,000 clones in the sample; roughly 50% occur only once, and more than 20% lies in the top ten. The receptor comes from a human donor with chronic lymphocytic leukemia. Sequencing was performed on PBMCs, taken at disease progression, from a patient treated with ibrutinib. The chain recombines TRBV29-1 with TRBJ1-3, with 8 bases aligning to TRBD1. CDR3 nucleotide sequence: TGCAGCGCATTCATCGACAGGGGCGTCATATATTTT. Protein sequence: CSAFIDRGVIYF.